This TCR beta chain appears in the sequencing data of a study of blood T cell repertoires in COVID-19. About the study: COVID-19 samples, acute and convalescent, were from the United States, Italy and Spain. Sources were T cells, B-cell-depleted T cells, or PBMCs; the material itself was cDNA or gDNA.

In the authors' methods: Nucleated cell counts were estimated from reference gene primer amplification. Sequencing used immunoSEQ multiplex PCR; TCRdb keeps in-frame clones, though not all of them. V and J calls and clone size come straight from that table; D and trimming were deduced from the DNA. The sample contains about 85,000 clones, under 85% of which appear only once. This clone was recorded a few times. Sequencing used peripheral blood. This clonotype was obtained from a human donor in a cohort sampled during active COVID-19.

Here the CDR3 DNA reads TGTGCCAGCAGTTTATTGTTTGGCGGCCGGGGGGTGAGGGGCCGCACTGAAGCTTTCTTT. This encodes CASSLLFGGRGVRGRTEAFF. The chain employs TRBV28 and TRBJ1-1; D might be TRBD1 (5 bases). There are 20 residues in the CDR3. Trimming removed 1 base at V and 4 bases at J, with 28 bases between. Germline assignment: CDR1 MDHEN and CDR2 SYDVKM.